Listed here are 17 T cell receptor beta chains from one sample, sequenced in a study of T cell responses to AZD1222 COVID-19 vaccine. Libraries were prepared by immunoSEQ multiplex PCR; TCRdb keeps only in-frame clonotypes and omits some of them. This sample yields 110,000 to 150,000 clones, of which more than 70% are seen a single time; about 3.1% belongs to the top ten. Sequencing was performed on peripheral blood, taken 28 days after the second AZD1222 dose. The receptors were sampled from an adult who received the AZD1222 COVID-19 vaccine.

Concerning this clone: Other DNA sequences within the sample encode an identical CDR3. The V call is TRBV28, the J call TRBJ1-3; D remains unclear. The V and J ends lost 2 bases and 1 base respectively, with 9 bases between them. Germline assignment: CDR1 MDHEN and CDR2 SYDVKM. This CDR3 region has 15 residues. Written as DNA, the CDR3 is TGTGCCAGCAGTTTACCCCCCGGGTCTGGAAACACCATATATTTT. This translates into CASSLPPGSGNTIYF.

This chain links TRBV6-5 with TRBJ1-2; D perhaps matches TRBD1 (5 bases). The CDR3 length is 15 residues. The ends were cut back, 0 bases at V and 3 bases at J, with 11 bases in the middle. Germline loops: CDR1 MNHEY, CDR2 SVGAGI. CDR3 in amino acids: CASSYSPGPDYGYTF. The CDR3 DNA reads as TGTGCCAGCAGTTACTCGCCAGGGCCAGACTATGGCTACACCTTC.

The gene calls are TRBV27 and TRBJ2-6; D ambiguous. The V gene lost 1 base and the J gene lost 1 base, with 5 bases spanning the gap. This CDR3 region has 15 residues. Germline lookup yields CDR1 MNHEY and CDR2 SMNVEV (reference sequence). The CDR3 sequence is CASSLYRSGANVLTF. In DNA, the CDR3 is TGTGCCAGCAGTTTATATCGTTCTGGGGCCAACGTCCTGACTTTC.

This rearrangement joins TRBV3-1 (or the pseudogene TRBV3-2) to TRBJ2-3; 9 bases are shared with TRBD2. This CDR3 contains 13 residues. The J segment lost 6 bases and the V segment lost 6 bases, leaving 4 bases of the junction unmatched. Germline assignment: CDR1 LGHDT and CDR2 YNNKEL (reference sequence). The CDR3 reads CASRSLAGDTQYF. In DNA, the CDR3 is TGTGCCAGCAGGTCCCTAGCGGGGGATACGCAGTATTTT.

This clone was recorded many times. The rearrangement uses TRBV27 and TRBJ2-7, with D perhaps TRBD1 (6 bases). Trimming took 3 bases from V and 3 from J, leaving 15 bases between them. CDR1 is MNHEY and CDR2 is SMNVEV in the germline V gene (reference sequence). This CDR3 comprises 15 residues. Written as DNA, the CDR3 is TGTGCCAGCAGTTTTTGGGACAAAGTTAACTACGAGCAGTACTTC. Encoded protein: CASSFWDKVNYEQYF.

V gene TRBV7-3 combines with J gene TRBJ2-1; the D gene is possibly TRBD2 (5 bases). Germline values: CDR1 SGHTA, CDR2 FQGTGA. Trimming took off 5 bases at V and 0 bases at J, with 8 bases between the two ends. The CDR3 has 14 amino acids. The CDR3 DNA reads as TGTGCCAGCAGCCCGGGGAGCTCCTACAATGAGCAGTTCTTC. Its translation: CASSPGSSYNEQFF.

By frequency in the sample, this clone is medium-sized. The chain is built from TRBV21-1 and TRBJ1-5; the table's D call, TRBD1, has no DNA check behind it. TRBV21-1 is a recognized pseudogene. This CDR3 is 18 amino acids long. CDR3 amino acids: CALTGQGKDCSSNQPQHF. CDR3 in DNA: TGTGCCCTAACGGGACAGGGTAAGGATTGTAGTAGCAATCAGCCCCAGCATTTT.

The rearrangement joins TRBV6-5 to TRBJ1-6; 9 bases fit TRBD1. The CDR3 is 15 amino acids. The V gene end was trimmed by 4 bases and the J gene end by 9 bases; junction bases not matched to a gene: 7. Germline loops: CDR1 MNHEY, CDR2 SVGAGI. CDR3 DNA sequence: TGTGCCAGCAGTTCCCGAACAGGGGGCTTTTCACCCCTCCACTTT. Residues: CASSSRTGGFSPLHF.

This clone was seen a few times. The chain recombines TRBV21-1 with TRBJ1-5. TRBV21-1 is shown as a pseudogene. The CDR3 covers 13 residues. CDR3 nucleotides: TGTGCCAGCCCTATAGAGAGGGCGGGCCCCCAGCATTTT. This sequence encodes CASPIERAGPQHF.

This chain connects TRBV7-2 to TRBJ2-2; tentatively, D is TRBD1 (5 bases). Trimming pared 6 bases from V and 6 bases from J, leaving 29 bases between. This CDR3 has 19 amino acids. Per germline, CDR1 SGHTA and CDR2 FQGNSA. This chain's CDR3 is CASSPPVGLYLVGAGELFF. CDR3 DNA sequence: TGTGCCAGCAGTCCTCCGGTGGGGCTATATCTTGTTGGGGCCGGGGAGCTGTTTTTT.

V and J are TRBV2 and TRBJ1-2; tentatively, D is TRBD1 (5 bases). Between the trimmed V and J ends, which lost 3 bases and 2 bases, there was a span of 10 bases. The CDR3 runs 14 residues. Germline CDR1 reads SNHLY; CDR2 reads FYNNEI. For the CDR3, the DNA is TGTGCCAGCAGTGACCCGGGGGGGAACTATGGCTACACCTTC. Translated: CASSDPGGNYGYTF.

The chain recombines TRBV6-2 or TRBV6-3 with TRBJ1-1, with D maybe TRBD1 (6 bases). CDR3 length: 14 residues. V lost 5 bases and J 0 bases, leaving 10 bases between the germline ends. Germline CDR1 and CDR2: MNHEY and SVGEGT. CDR3 sequence reads: CASSRGGVNTEAFF. Written as DNA, the CDR3 is TGTGCCAGCAGTCGTGGGGGCGTGAACACTGAAGCTTTCTTT.

The chain carries TRBV4-2 and TRBJ1-6; 10 bases fit TRBD1. CDR3 size: 16 residues. The V and J ends lost 2 bases and 7 bases, in that order; junction bases with no gene match: 5. The germline V gene has CDR1 LGHNA and CDR2 YNFKEQ. CDR3 residues: CASSQTTGGGNSPLHF. CDR3 DNA sequence: TGTGCCAGCAGCCAAACGACAGGGGGCGGGAATTCACCCCTCCACTTT.

The chain carries TRBV2 and TRBJ2-2, with D hard to call. The germline V gene encodes CDR1 SNHLY and CDR2 FYNNEI. V lost 6 bases to trimming and J lost 6 bases, with 11 bases between them. The CDR3 length is 13 residues. CDR3 coding DNA: TGTGCCAGCAGGAGAGAGGAGCCCGGGGAGCTGTTTTTT. Encoded protein: CASRREEPGELFF.

The rearrangement uses TRBV7-9 and TRBJ1-5, with a tentative D call TRBD1 (6 bases). CDR1 SEHNR and CDR2 FQNEAQ come from the germline V gene (reference sequence). This CDR3 comprises 14 residues. V gave up 5 bases and J gave up 5 bases, with 13 bases separating them. The DNA of the CDR3 is TGTGCCAGCAGCGCCGGACAGCAGTATCAGCCCCAGCATTTT. Protein: CASSAGQQYQPQHF.

This chain joins TRBV5-1 and TRBJ2-3; D remains ambiguous. Germline loops: CDR1 SGHRS, CDR2 YFSETQ. The CDR3 loop spans 15 amino acids. Trimming took 0 bases from V and 3 from J, leaving 11 bases between them. The CDR3: CASSLEGNPTDTQYF. CDR3 sequence (DNA): TGCGCCAGCAGCTTGGAAGGCAACCCTACAGATACGCAGTATTTT.

The chain combines TRBV20-1 with TRBJ2-3; the D gene is possibly TRBD1 (5 bases). The CDR3 consists of 13 residues. Germline-derived CDR1 and CDR2 are DFQATT and SNEGSKA (reference sequence). V was cut by 3 bases and J by 0 bases, with 7 bases left in between. The CDR3 here is CSASGHSTDTQYF. CDR3 DNA: TGCAGTGCTAGTGGACACAGCACAGATACGCAGTATTTT.